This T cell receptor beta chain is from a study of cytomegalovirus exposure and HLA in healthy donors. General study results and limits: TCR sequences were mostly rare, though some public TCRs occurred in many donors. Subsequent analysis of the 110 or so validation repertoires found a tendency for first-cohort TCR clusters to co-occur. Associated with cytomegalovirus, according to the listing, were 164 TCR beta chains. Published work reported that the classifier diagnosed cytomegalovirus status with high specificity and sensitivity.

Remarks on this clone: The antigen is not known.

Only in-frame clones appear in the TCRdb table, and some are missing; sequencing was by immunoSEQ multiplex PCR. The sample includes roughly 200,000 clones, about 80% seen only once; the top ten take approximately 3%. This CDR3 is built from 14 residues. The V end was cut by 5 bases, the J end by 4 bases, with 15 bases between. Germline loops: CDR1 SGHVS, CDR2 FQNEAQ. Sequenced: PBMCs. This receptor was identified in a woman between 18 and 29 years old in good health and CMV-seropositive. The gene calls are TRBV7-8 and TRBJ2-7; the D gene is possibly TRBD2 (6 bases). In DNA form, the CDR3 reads TGTGCCAGCAGCCATTCAGGGAGGTCTTACGAGCAGTACTTC. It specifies CASSHSGRSYEQYF.